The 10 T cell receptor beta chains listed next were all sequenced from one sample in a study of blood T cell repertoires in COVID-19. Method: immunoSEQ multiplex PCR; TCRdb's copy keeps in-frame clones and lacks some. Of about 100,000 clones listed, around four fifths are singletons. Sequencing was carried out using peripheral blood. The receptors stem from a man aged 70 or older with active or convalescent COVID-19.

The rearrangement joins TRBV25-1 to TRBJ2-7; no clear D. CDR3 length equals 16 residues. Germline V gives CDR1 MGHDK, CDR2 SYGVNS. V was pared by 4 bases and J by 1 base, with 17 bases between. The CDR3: CASSVRDGHGSYEQYF. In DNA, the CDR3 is TGTGCCAGCAGTGTTCGCGATGGTCACGGGTCCTACGAGCAGTACTTC.

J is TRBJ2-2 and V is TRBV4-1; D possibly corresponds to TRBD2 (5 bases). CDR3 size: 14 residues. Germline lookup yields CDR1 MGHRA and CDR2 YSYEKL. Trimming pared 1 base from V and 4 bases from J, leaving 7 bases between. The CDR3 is CASSQGTLTGELFF. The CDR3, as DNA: TGCGCCAGCAGCCAAGGGACTCTCACCGGGGAGCTGTTTTTT.

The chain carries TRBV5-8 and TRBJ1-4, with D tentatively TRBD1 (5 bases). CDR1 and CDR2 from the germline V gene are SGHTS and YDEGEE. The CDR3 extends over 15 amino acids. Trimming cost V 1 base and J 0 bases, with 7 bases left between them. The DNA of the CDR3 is TGTGCCAGCAGCTTGACGGGGGCAACTAATGAAAAACTGTTTTTT. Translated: CASSLTGATNEKLFF.

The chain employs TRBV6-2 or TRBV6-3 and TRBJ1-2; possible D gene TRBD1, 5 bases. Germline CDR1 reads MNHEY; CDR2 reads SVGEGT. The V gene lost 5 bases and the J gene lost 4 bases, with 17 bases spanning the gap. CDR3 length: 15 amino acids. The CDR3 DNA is TGTGCCAGCAGTGGAGACAGTGCCACTCTCTATGGCTACACCTTC. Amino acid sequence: CASSGDSATLYGYTF.

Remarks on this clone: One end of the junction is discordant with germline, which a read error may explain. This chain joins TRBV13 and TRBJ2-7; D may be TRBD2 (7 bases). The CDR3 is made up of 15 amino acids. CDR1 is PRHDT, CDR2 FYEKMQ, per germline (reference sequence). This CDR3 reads CASSLGGAPSGEQYF. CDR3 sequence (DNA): TGTGCCAGCAGCCTAGGGGGGGCGCCTAGTGGCGAGCAGTACTTC.

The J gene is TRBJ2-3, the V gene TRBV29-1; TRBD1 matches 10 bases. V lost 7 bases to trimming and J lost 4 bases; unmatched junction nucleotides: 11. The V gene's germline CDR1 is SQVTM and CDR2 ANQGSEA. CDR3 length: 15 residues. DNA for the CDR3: TGCAGCGCTCCCCAGACAGGGGGCACGGCAGATACGCAGTATTTT. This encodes CSAPQTGGTADTQYF.

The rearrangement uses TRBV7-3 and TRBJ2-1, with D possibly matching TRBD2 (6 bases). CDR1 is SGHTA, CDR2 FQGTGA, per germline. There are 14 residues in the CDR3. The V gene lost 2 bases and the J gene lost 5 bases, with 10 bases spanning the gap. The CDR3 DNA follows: TGTGCCAGCAGCTTATTCCCGGGGGACAATGAGCAGTTCTTC. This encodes CASSLFPGDNEQFF.

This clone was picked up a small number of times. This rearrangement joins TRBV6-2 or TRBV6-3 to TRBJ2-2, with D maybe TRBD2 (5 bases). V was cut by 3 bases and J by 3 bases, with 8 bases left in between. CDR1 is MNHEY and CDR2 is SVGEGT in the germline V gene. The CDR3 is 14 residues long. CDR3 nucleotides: TGTGCCAGCAGTTATACTAGTGACACCGGGGAGCTGTTTTTT. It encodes CASSYTSDTGELFF.

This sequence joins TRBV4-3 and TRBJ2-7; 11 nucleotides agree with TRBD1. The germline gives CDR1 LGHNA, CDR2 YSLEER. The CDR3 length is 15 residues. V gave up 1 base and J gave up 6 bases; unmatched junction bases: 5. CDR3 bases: TGCGCCAGCAGCCAAGGGTCCGGACAGGGGGCCGAGCAGTACTTC. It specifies CASSQGSGQGAEQYF.

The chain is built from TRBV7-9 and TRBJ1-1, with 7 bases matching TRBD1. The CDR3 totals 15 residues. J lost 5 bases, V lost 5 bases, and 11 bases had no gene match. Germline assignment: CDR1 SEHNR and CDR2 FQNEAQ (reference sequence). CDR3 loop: CASSAPRTGRTEAFF. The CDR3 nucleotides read TGTGCCAGCAGCGCCCCTCGGACAGGAAGGACTGAAGCTTTCTTT. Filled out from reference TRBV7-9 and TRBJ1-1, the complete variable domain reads DTGVSQNPRHKITKRGQNVTFRCDPISEHNRLYWYRQTLGQGPEFLTYFQNEAQLEKSRLLSDRFSAERPKGSFSTLEIQRTEQGDSAMYLCASSAPRTGRTEAFFGQGTRLTVV.